This note documents a single TCR beta chain sequence. The clone's antigen remains unknown. Base qualities are missing; no much larger clone stands one base away. TCRbeta CDR3 regions were amplified from genomic DNA by means of the immunoSEQ Assay, a bias-controlled multiplex PCR. As for how the authors treated the data: The number of nucleated cells in each sample was estimated by amplification of reference gene primers within the assay. To quantify the absolute abundance of each unique TCRbeta CDR3 rearrangement, sequence reads were collapsed and filtered. Productive Simpson clonality was computed per sample as the square root of Simpson's diversity index over productive rearrangements. Here the immuneACCESS table is served through TCRdb, limited to in-frame sequences with V and J called. Missing clones are a known gap in these copies; in checked studies unresolved V genes cover under half, and the rest lacks a known reason. That table gives V, J and clone size, and the DNA gave D and trimming. This sample holds approximately 250,000 clones; roughly 86% were observed only once. The ten largest clones take up approximately 5.1% of the sample.

The sample comes from a study of blood T cell repertoires in COVID-19 (dated by TCRdb to the early 2020s). In terms of the full investigation: Samples from collaborators originated in the United States, Italy and Spain and spanned both the acute and convalescent phases of COVID-19. The prospective study material was composed of cDNA or gDNA derived from T cells, B-cell-depleted T cells, or PBMCs. Subjects who had been exposed to COVID-19, were actively infected with it, or had recovered from it provided the deeply sampled blood TCRbeta repertoires that made up the dataset. The repertoires were made available in a free public database intended to serve as a resource for research on the immune response to SARS-CoV-2. The samples were drawn from the first 160 participants of the ongoing ImmuneRACE study and from 950 to 1,500 subjects provided by 6 global collaborators. Nearly every sample came with metadata listing a de-identified subject ID, COVID-19 status, age in years and sex. Where available, HLA class I and class II types were taken from metadata supplied by the sample provider and were not determined by assay-based typing. The study at large found these results: The quantity of clinical and demographic metadata differed by source and by participant and was supplied without curation.

One collaborating source in Seattle enrolled patients during active infection and followed them longitudinally through the course of disease. Whole blood was collected in K2EDTA tubes by collaborating institutions according to the institutions' own protocols. For TCRbeta analysis, collaborators shipped samples in one of three forms: frozen whole blood, isolated PBMCs, or DNA extracted from either of those sample types. The sequence was collected from a woman in her fifties or sixties with COVID-19, enrolled during active disease. Sequenced material: peripheral blood.

CDR3 region: CASSERGVGYWNTEAFF. The DNA reads as follows: TGTGCCAGCAGTGAACGGGGAGTCGGGTACTGGAACACTGAAGCTTTCTTT. The chain links TRBV6-1 with TRBJ1-1, with the D gene call left open. The germline ends are 17 bases apart after V is trimmed by 2 bases and J by 1 base. The CDR3, cysteine through phenylalanine, is 17 amino acids long. Here the CDR3 DNA is all that survives: 51 bases in frame from base 1. CDR1 and CDR2 are read off the germline V gene as MNHNS and SASEGT.